These 15 T cell receptor beta chains came from one sample sequenced in a study of CD8+ T cells in alopecia areata (dated by TCRdb to the late 2010s). The time point label, read with the paper, signifies: around 4 weeks on oral tofacitinib. What the treatment or condition label conveys for this sample: oral pan-JAK inhibitor, 5-10 mg twice daily. Library method: the immunoSEQ multiplex PCR assay. RNA was extracted from all samples and reverse transcribed into cDNA as template for TCR sequencing. The table comes from immuneACCESS by way of TCRdb, which keeps in-frame sequences with V and J called. Part of the clones is missing from these tables; in studies checked, under half for an unresolved V gene and the rest for unknown reasons. Recorded for this sample are 110,000 to 150,000 clones; around half of them occurred a single time. The top ten clones comprise roughly 15% of the sample. The starting material was CD8+ T cells sorted from blood, obtained at week 4, from a patient treated with tofacitinib. Receptors were obtained from a human donor with alopecia areata.

This clone was seen a few times. Compared with germline, one end of the junction differs, possibly owing to a read error. The V call is TRBV6-1, the J call TRBJ2-1; the D gene is possibly TRBD2 (6 bases). The germline V gene has CDR1 MNHNS and CDR2 SASEGT. The CDR3 has 16 residues. The CDR3, as DNA: TGTGCCATCAGTGAGTCGAGGGACTCTATACACAATGAGCAGTTCTTC. This gives the protein CAISESRDSIHNEQFF.

This clone has just a few counts. This chain links TRBV7-9 with TRBJ2-7; D is tentatively TRBD1 or TRBD2 (5 bases each). In germline, CDR1 is SEHNR, CDR2 FQNEAQ (reference sequence). The CDR3 extends over 17 amino acids. V lost 5 bases and J 6 bases, leaving 26 bases between the germline ends. The CDR3 protein is CASSPPGPSHPSPEQYF. Written as DNA, the CDR3 is TGTGCCAGCAGCCCCCCGGGACCGAGTCACCCTAGTCCCGAGCAGTACTTC.

Note on this clone: Mismatch with germline at one junction end may stem from a read error. The chain links TRBV7-2 to TRBJ2-1; D remains unclear. This CDR3 spans 14 amino acids. Looked up from germline, CDR1 is SGHTA and CDR2 is FQGNSA. The CDR3 DNA sequence: TGCGCCAGCAGCCAAAGATCGGGTTACAATGAGCAGTTCTTC. It translates to CASSQRSGYNEQFF.

The chain employs TRBV7-3 and TRBJ2-1; 10 nucleotides agree with TRBD2. This CDR3 has 16 amino acids. J gave up 4 bases and V 5 bases, and 8 bases lay outside the gene matches. CDR1 and CDR2 (germline): SGHTA, FQGTGA. The CDR3 nucleotides are TGTGCCAGCAGCGCCGAATCTAGCGGGGGTTACAATGAGCAGTTCTTC. This translates into CASSAESSGGYNEQFF.

V usage is TRBV6-5 and J usage is TRBJ2-5, with 9 nucleotides matching TRBD1. CDR3 length: 14 residues. The ends lost 2 bases at V and 4 bases at J; junction bases unmatched: 2. Germline values: CDR1 MNHEY, CDR2 SVGAGI. The CDR3 spells CASSYGTGTETQYF. CDR3 in DNA: TGTGCCAGCAGTTACGGGACAGGGACAGAGACCCAGTACTTC.

This clone was detected a few times. This chain uses TRBV5-1 with TRBJ2-1, with a tentative D call TRBD2 (5 bases). Germline values: CDR1 SGHRS, CDR2 YFSETQ. CDR3 length: 16 residues. The V gene lost 2 bases and the J gene lost 5 bases, with 17 bases spanning the gap. CDR3 in DNA: TGCGCCAGCAGCTTTCCGGTTGGGGAGAAAGACAATGAGCAGTTCTTC. This gives the protein CASSFPVGEKDNEQFF. Using reference TRBV5-1 and TRBJ2-1 for the parts outside the CDR3, the full variable domain is KAGVTQTPRYLIKTRGQQVTLSCSPISGHRSVSWYQQTPGQGLQFLFEYFSETQRNKGNFPGRFSGRQFSNSRSEMNVSTLELGDSALYLCASSFPVGEKDNEQFFGPGTRLTVL.

In this sample, this clone turned up a few times. The chain couples TRBV2 to TRBJ2-7; D uncertain. Trimming cost V 5 bases and J 6 bases, with 8 bases left between them. Per germline, CDR1 SNHLY and CDR2 FYNNEI. The length of the CDR3 is 11 residues. CDR3 region: CASSPGGEQYF. CDR3 DNA sequence: TGTGCCAGCAGTCCAGGCGGCGAGCAGTACTTC. Variable domain in full (rest from reference TRBV2 and TRBJ2-7): EPEVTQTPSHQVTQMGQEVILRCVPISNHLYFYWYRQILGQKVEFLVSFYNNEISEKSEIFDDQFSVERPDGSNFTLKIRSTKLEDSAMYFCASSPGGEQYFGPGTRLTVT.

A few counts support this clone. The gene calls are TRBV13 and TRBJ2-1, with D tentatively TRBD1 (5 bases). CDR1 is PRHDT, CDR2 FYEKMQ, per germline (reference sequence). CDR3 size: 14 residues. V gave up 5 bases and J gave up 9 bases, with 17 bases separating them. In nucleotides, the CDR3 is TGTGCCAGCAGCCCACGAACAGGCAACGGTGAGCAGTTCTTC. Encoded protein: CASSPRTGNGEQFF.

The chain carries TRBV7-3 and TRBJ1-1; no firm D call. Trimming took 5 bases from V and 4 from J, leaving 11 bases between them. The V gene's germline CDR1 is SGHTA and CDR2 FQGTGA. The CDR3 runs to 13 residues. CDR3 sequence reads: CASSLQVATEAFF. The CDR3 DNA is TGTGCCAGCAGCCTCCAGGTGGCCACTGAAGCTTTCTTT.

This clone was counted only a few times. The J gene is TRBJ1-1, the V gene TRBV14; D not certain. Trimming shortened V by 1 base and J by 8 bases, and 11 bases separated the two germline ends. CDR3 length: 13 residues. CDR1 and CDR2 (germline): SGHDN, FVKESK. CDR3 residues: CASSQVDVTEAFF. The CDR3 bases are TGTGCCAGCAGCCAAGTGGACGTGACAGAAGCTTTCTTT.

This clone has a handful of counts. The chain combines TRBV7-9 with TRBJ2-2, with 10 bases that match TRBD2. In germline, CDR1 is SEHNR, CDR2 FQNEAQ (reference sequence). The CDR3 is 18 amino acids. Unmatched junction bases numbered 8, after V lost 4 bases and J lost 0 bases. CDR3 region: CASSSPLAGEPNTGELFF. In nucleotides, the CDR3 is TGTGCCAGCAGCTCCCCCCTAGCGGGGGAACCGAACACCGGGGAGCTGTTTTTT.

The V call is TRBV5-1, the J call TRBJ2-3; no clear D. The CDR3 spans 14 residues. Trimming took 4 bases from V and 2 from J, leaving 11 bases between them. The germline gives CDR1 SGHRS, CDR2 YFSETQ. CDR3 amino acids: CASSAVRNTDTQYF. The CDR3 DNA sequence: TGCGCCAGCAGCGCTGTCCGGAACACAGATACGCAGTATTTT.

As for this clone: An end of the junction does not agree with germline; a read error may underlie this. The chain couples TRBV7-9 to TRBJ2-5, with D unclear. Germline lookup yields CDR1 SEHNR and CDR2 FQNEAQ (reference sequence). The CDR3 covers 12 residues. CDR3 sequence: CASSLYLENLDF. The CDR3 DNA reads TGTGCCAGCAGCTTATACCTGGAAAATCTTGACTTC.

The chain carries TRBV5-6 and TRBJ2-3; no clear D gene. This CDR3 contains 12 residues. Trimming left V 6 bases short and J 4 bases short, with 9 bases between. Germline lookup yields CDR1 SGHDT and CDR2 YYEEEE. The DNA of the CDR3 is TGTGCCAGCACTCTACGAGCAGATACGCAGTATTTT. Translation gives CASTLRADTQYF.

The genes are TRBV18 and TRBJ2-7; D may be TRBD1 (6 bases). Trimming took 4 bases from V and 4 from J, leaving 11 bases between them. The CDR3 sequence is 13 residues long. The germline V gene has CDR1 KGHSH and CDR2 LQKENI. CDR3 amino acids: CASSHPDSYEQYF. The CDR3 nucleotides are TGTGCCAGCTCACACCCGGACAGTTACGAGCAGTACTTC.